This record looks at one T cell receptor beta chain sequence and its context. This specimen belongs to a study of blood T cell repertoires in COVID-19. Data came from immunoSEQ multiplex PCR; TCRdb stores just in-frame clones and leaves some out. The data hold about 270,000 clones, with 86% observed a single time. V was clipped by 0 bases and J by 4 bases; unmatched bases: 6. Germline values: CDR1 LGHDT, CDR2 YNNKEL (reference sequence). The CDR3 has 16 residues. The chain links TRBV3-1 (or the pseudogene TRBV3-2) to TRBJ2-3, with 8 bases lining up with TRBD2. The sequenced material came from peripheral blood. The receptor was derived from a woman aged 25-40 years with COVID-19, enrolled during active disease. CDR3 loop: CASSQETGGRADTQYF. The CDR3 region has the DNA TGTGCCAGCAGCCAAGAAACGGGGGGGCGCGCAGATACGCAGTATTTT.